This TCR beta chain is from a study of prognosis after radiotherapy for stage I lung cancer. This clonotype was recorded at least ten times. This CDR3 comprises 14 residues. Trimming shortened V by 0 bases and J by 3 bases, and 10 bases separated the two germline ends. Per the germline V gene, CDR1 is SGHKS and CDR2 is YYEKEE (reference sequence). The genomic DNA TCR beta CDR3 region underwent two rounds of multiplex PCR. During first-round PCR, primers specific to each TRBV and TRBJ gene were used. TCRdb re-derived calls from the multiplex PCR reads in MiXCR, one entry per CDR3 protein. Here the sample spans some 14,000 distinct CDR3 sequences, approximately 30% being singletons.

The material was PBMCs, obtained before or after stereotactic body radiation therapy (not recorded which). This TCR came from a donor over 45 with non-small cell lung cancer. The chain carries TRBV5-5 and TRBJ2-7; D call uncertain. This CDR3 reads CASSLAPGYYEQYF. The DNA for the CDR3 is TGTGCCAGCAGCTTGGCCCCTGGTTACTACGAGCAGTACTTC.